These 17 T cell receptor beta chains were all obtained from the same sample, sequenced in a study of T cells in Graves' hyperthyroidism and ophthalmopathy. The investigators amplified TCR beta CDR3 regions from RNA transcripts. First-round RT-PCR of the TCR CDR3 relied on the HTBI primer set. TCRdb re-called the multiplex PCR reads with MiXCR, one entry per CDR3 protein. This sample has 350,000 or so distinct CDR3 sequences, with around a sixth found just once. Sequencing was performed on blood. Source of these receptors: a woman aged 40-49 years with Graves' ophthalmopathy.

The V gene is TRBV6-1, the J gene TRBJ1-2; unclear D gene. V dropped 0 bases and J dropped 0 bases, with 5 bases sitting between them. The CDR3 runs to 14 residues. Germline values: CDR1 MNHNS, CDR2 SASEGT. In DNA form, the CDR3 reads TGTGCCAGCAGTGAAGCCGGCACTAACTATGGCTACACCTTC. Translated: CASSEAGTNYGYTF.

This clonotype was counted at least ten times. Here the CDR3 reads CASSYRGSWHGELFF. The CDR3 DNA reads TGTGCCAGCAGTTATCGCGGGTCTTGGCACGGGGAGCTGTTTTTT. The chain employs TRBV6-2 or TRBV6-3 and TRBJ2-2; D perhaps matches TRBD2 (5 bases). The germline gives CDR1 MNHEY, CDR2 SVGEGT. V lost 3 bases to trimming and J lost 7 bases, with 15 bases between them. This CDR3 spans 15 amino acids.

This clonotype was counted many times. The CDR3 is CASSLRQGTNTEAFF. Here the CDR3 DNA reads TGTGCCAGCAGCTTGCGACAGGGGACGAACACTGAAGCTTTCTTT. The genes are TRBV7-2 and TRBJ1-1; 8 bases map to TRBD1. This CDR3 is 15 amino acids long. The ends lost 3 bases at V and 1 base at J; junction bases unmatched: 4. Looked up from germline, CDR1 is SGHTA and CDR2 is FQGNSA.

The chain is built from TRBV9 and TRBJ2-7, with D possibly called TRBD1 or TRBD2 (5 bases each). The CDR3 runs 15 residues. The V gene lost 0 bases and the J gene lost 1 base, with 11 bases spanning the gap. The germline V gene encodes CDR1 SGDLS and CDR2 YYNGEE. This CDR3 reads CASSVVGDGSYEQYF. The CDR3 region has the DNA TGTGCCAGCAGCGTAGTGGGGGACGGTTCCTACGAGCAGTACTTC.

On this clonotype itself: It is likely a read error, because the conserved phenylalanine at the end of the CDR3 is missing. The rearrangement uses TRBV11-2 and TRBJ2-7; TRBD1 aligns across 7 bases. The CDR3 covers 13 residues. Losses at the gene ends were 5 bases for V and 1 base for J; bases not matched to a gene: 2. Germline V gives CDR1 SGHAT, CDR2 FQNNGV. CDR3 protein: CASSKDRSYEQYL. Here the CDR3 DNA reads TGTGCCAGCAGCAAGGACAGGTCCTACGAGCAGTACCTC.

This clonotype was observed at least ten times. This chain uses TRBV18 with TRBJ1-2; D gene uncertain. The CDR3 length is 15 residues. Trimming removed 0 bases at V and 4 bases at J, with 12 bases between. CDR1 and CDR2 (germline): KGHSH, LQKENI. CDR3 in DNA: TGTGCCAGCTCACCACCGTCGGCCGCTCGCTATGGCTACACCTTC. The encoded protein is CASSPPSAARYGYTF.

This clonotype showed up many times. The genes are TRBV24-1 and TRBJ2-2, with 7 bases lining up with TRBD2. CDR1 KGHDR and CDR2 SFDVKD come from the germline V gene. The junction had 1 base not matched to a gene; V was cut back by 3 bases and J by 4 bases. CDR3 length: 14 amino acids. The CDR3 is CATSDAGVTGELFF. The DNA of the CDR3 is TGTGCCACCAGTGATGCGGGGGTCACCGGGGAGCTGTTTTTT.

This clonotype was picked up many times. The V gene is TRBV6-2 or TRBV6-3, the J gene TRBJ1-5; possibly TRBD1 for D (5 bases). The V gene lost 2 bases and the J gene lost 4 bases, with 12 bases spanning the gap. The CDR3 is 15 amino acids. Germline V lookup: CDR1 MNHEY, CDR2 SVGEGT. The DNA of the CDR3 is TGTGCCAGCAGTTACCCCGACAGTGGAAATCAGCCCCAGCATTTT. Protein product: CASSYPDSGNQPQHF.

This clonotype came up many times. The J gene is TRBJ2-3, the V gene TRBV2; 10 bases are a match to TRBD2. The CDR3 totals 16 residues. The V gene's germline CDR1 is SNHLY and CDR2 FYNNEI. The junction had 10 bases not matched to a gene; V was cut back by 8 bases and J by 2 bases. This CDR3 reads CASRTSGGAFTDTQYF. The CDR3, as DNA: TGTGCCAGCCGGACTAGCGGAGGGGCCTTCACAGATACGCAGTATTTT.

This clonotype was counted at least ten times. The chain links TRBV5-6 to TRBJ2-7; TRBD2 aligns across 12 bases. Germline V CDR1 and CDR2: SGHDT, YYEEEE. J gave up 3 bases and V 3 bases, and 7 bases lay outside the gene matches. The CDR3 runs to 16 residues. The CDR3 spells CASSSTQTSGSYEQYF. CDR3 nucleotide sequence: TGTGCCAGCAGCTCAACCCAGACTAGCGGGAGCTACGAGCAGTACTTC.

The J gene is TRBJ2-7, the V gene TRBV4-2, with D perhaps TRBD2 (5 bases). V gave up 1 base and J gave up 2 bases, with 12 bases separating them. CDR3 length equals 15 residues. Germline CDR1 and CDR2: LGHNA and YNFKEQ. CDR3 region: CASSQGFSATYEQYF. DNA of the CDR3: TGTGCCAGCAGCCAAGGATTTAGCGCCACCTACGAGCAGTACTTC.

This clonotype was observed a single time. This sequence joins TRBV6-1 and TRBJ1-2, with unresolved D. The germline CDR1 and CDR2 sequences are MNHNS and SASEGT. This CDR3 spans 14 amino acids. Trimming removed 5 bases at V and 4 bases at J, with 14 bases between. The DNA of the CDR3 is TGTGCCAGCAGTCGGGAAGGGCGGTTCTATGGCTACACCTTC. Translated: CASSREGRFYGYTF.

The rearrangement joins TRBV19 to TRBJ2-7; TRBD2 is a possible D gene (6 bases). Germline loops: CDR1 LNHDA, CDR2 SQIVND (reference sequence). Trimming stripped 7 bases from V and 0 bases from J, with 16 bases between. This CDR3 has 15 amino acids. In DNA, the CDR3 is TGTGCCAGTACCCGCTCTAGCGAAAGCTCCTACGAGCAGTACTTC. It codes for CASTRSSESSYEQYF.

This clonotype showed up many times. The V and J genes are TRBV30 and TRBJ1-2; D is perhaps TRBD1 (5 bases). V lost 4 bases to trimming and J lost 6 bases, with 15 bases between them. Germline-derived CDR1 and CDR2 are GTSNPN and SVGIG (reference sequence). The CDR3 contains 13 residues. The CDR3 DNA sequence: TGTGCCTGGAACCGGGAGGGCAGGGATGGCTACACCTTC. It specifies CAWNREGRDGYTF. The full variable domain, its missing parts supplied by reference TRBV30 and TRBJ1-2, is SQTIHQWPATLVQPVGSPLSLECTVEGTSNPNLYWYRQAAGRGLQLLFYSVGIGQISSEVPQNLSASRPQDRQFILSSKKLLLSDSGFYLCAWNREGRDGYTFGSGTRLTVV.

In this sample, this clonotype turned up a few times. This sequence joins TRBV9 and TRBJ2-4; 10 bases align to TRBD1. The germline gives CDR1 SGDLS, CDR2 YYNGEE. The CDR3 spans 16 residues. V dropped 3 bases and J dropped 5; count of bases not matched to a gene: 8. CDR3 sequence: CASSGDRGRMENIQYF. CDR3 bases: TGTGCCAGCAGCGGAGACAGGGGGCGCATGGAAAACATTCAGTACTTC. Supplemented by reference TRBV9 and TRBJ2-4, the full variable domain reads DSGVTQTPKHLITATGQRVTLRCSPRSGDLSVYWYQQSLDQGLQFLIQYYNGEERAKGNILERFSAQQFPDLHSELNLSSLELGDSALYFCASSGDRGRMENIQYFGAGTRLSVL.

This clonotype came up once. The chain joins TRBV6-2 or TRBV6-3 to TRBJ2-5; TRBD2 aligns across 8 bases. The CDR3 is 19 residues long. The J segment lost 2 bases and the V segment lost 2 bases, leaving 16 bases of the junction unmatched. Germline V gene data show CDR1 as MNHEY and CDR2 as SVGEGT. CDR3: CASSYAGSASGRPQETQYF. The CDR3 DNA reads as TGTGCCAGCAGTTACGCCGGGTCGGCTAGCGGGCGTCCTCAAGAGACCCAGTACTTC.

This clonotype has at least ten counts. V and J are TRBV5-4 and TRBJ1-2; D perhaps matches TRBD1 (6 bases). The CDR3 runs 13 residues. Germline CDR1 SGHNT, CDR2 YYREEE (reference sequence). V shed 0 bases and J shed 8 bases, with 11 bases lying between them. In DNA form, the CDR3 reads TGTGCCAGCAGCTTGGCCAGGGGTGAAGGCTACACCTTC. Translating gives CASSLARGEGYTF. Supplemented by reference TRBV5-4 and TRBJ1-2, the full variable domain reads ETGVTQSPTHLIKTRGQQVTLRCSSQSGHNTVSWYQQALGQGPQFIFQYYREEENGRGNFPPRFSGLQFPNYSSELNVNALELDDSALYLCASSLARGEGYTFGSGTRLTVV.